This T cell receptor beta chain originates from a study of T-cell reconstitution after alpha-beta-depleted transplantation in children. CDR3 size: 15 residues. Trimming took 2 bases from V and 5 from J, leaving 18 bases between them. Germline V lookup: CDR1 DFQATT, CDR2 SNEGSKA (reference sequence). Preparation of the TCRbeta library involved a method that used unique molecular identifiers. TCRdb recomputed calls from the PCR reads with MiXCR, one row per CDR3 protein. Among 600,000 to 700,000 distinct CDR3 sequences listed, over 15% were seen once. This receptor was identified in a human donor who donated a stem cell graft to a child with acute myeloid leukemia. This chain links TRBV20-1 with TRBJ2-5, with a possible D match to TRBD2 (7 bases). The specimen comprised PBMCs from the stem cell graft donor, sampled from the stem cell graft. Here the CDR3 reads CSARPDAGAGETQYF. CDR3 nucleotides: TGCAGTGCTAGACCCGACGCGGGGGCAGGGGAGACCCAGTACTTC.